What follows are 10 T cell receptor beta chains derived from one specimen sequenced in a study of T cell repertoires in MIS-A myocarditis. Clones were read by immunoSEQ multiplex PCR, and TCRdb kept only the in-frame ones, dropping some. The table records approximately 7,100 clones, under 85% of them present only once. Sequences were obtained from right inferior lung lobe tissue obtained at autopsy. The receptors were sampled from a man aged 18 to 29 with fulminant myocarditis from multisystem inflammatory syndrome in adults (MIS-A) after COVID-19.

The chain employs TRBV11-2 and TRBJ2-5; D possibly matches TRBD1 or TRBD2 (5 bases each). The germline CDR1 and CDR2 sequences are SGHAT and FQNNGV. The CDR3 length is 16 residues. The ends were cut back, 1 base at V and 3 bases at J, with 15 bases in the middle. In DNA, the CDR3 is TGTGCCAGCAGCTTAGTTCGTATTAGGGGAGAAGAGACCCAGTACTTC. Translation gives CASSLVRIRGEETQYF. The variable domain in full, with the rest retrieved from reference TRBV11-2 and TRBJ2-5, is EAGVAQSPRYKIIEKRQSVAFWCNPISGHATLYWYQQILGQGPKLLIQFQNNGVVDDSQLPKDRFSAERLKGVDSTLKIQPAKLEDSAVYLCASSLVRIRGEETQYFGPGTRLLVL.

The chain uses TRBV6-5 and TRBJ2-1, with D possibly being TRBD1 (6 bases). Germline-derived CDR1 and CDR2 are MNHEY and SVGAGI. Trimming took off 6 bases at V and 1 base at J, with 13 bases between the two ends. This CDR3 is 15 amino acids long. The CDR3 sequence is CASRRRDRSYNEQFF. The CDR3 coding sequence is TGTGCCAGCAGGCGAAGAGACAGGTCCTACAATGAGCAGTTCTTC.

There are a few counts of this clone. The chain recombines TRBV27 with TRBJ1-1; D is uncertain. The CDR3 loop spans 13 amino acids. The germline V and J ends were trimmed by 3 bases and 1 base, with 6 bases remaining between them. Germline V lookup: CDR1 MNHEY, CDR2 SMNVEV (reference sequence). The CDR3 reads CASSFVENTEAFF. CDR3 DNA sequence: TGTGCCAGCAGTTTTGTGGAGAACACTGAAGCTTTCTTT.

The sample holds one count of this clone. V gene TRBV27 combines with J gene TRBJ2-2; D unresolved. The germline CDR1 and CDR2 sequences are MNHEY and SMNVEV (reference sequence). This CDR3 is 15 amino acids long. The V and J ends lost 0 bases and 6 bases respectively, with 11 bases between them. As DNA, the CDR3 is TGTGCCAGCAGTTTATCCGGGCCTACGGCCGGGGAGCTGTTTTTT. This sequence encodes CASSLSGPTAGELFF.

The genes are TRBV7-6 and TRBJ2-5; 8 bases are a match to TRBD2. This CDR3 has 15 residues. Germline trimming cut 3 bases from V and 5 bases from J; bases unmatched to any gene: 8. Germline CDR1 SGHVS, CDR2 FNYEAQ. The CDR3 is CASSLVRGRSETQYF. The CDR3 bases are TGTGCCAGCAGCTTGGTTCGCGGGAGGTCGGAGACCCAGTACTTC. Variable domain in full (rest from reference TRBV7-6 and TRBJ2-5): GAGVSQSPRYKVTKRGQDVALRCDPISGHVSLYWYRQALGQGPEFLTYFNYEAQQDKSGLPNDRFSAERPEGSISTLTIQRTEQRDSAMYRCASSLVRGRSETQYFGPGTRLLVL.

The chain employs TRBV30 and TRBJ1-2; D is uncertain. CDR1 GTSNPN and CDR2 SVGIG come from the germline V gene (reference sequence). V lost 3 bases and J 9 bases, leaving 17 bases between the germline ends. The CDR3 extends over 13 amino acids. The CDR3 is CAWSFQRGRSYTF. The CDR3 DNA is TGTGCCTGGAGCTTCCAACGCGGGAGGAGCTACACCTTC.

The rearrangement links TRBV2 to TRBJ1-1; D is possibly TRBD1 (5 bases). V lost 3 bases and J 1 base, leaving 18 bases between the germline ends. This CDR3 is built from 17 residues. Germline CDR1 is SNHLY and CDR2 is FYNNEI. CDR3 in DNA: TGTGCCAGCAGTGAGGCAGGGAATATGGCATGGAACACTGAAGCTTTCTTT. It is translated as CASSEAGNMAWNTEAFF.

This clone has a handful of counts. This chain links TRBV20-1 with TRBJ2-3; D gene ambiguous. This CDR3 region has 11 residues. Trimming pared 5 bases from V and 5 bases from J, leaving 8 bases between. From germline, CDR1 is DFQATT and CDR2 SNEGSKA (reference sequence). In DNA, the CDR3 is TGCAGTGCTGGATCGGGAGATACGCAGTATTTT. It translates to CSAGSGDTQYF.

The chain carries TRBV10-1 and TRBJ2-3, with D maybe TRBD1 (6 bases). From germline, CDR1 is WNHNN and CDR2 SYGVQD (reference sequence). Trimming stripped 5 bases from V and 0 bases from J, with 12 bases between. The CDR3 is 15 amino acids. Written as DNA, the CDR3 is TGCGCCAGCAGTCTTGGGACAACTAGCACAGATACGCAGTATTTT. Residues: CASSLGTTSTDTQYF.

The V call is TRBV5-1, the J call TRBJ2-7; 8 bases match TRBD1. Germline CDR1 SGHRS, CDR2 YFSETQ. V lost 2 bases to trimming and J lost 0 bases; unmatched junction nucleotides: 7. The CDR3 consists of 16 residues. This CDR3 is CASSLRGQEGSYEQYF. In DNA form, the CDR3 reads TGCGCCAGCAGCTTAAGGGGACAGGAAGGCTCCTACGAGCAGTACTTC.